The clone carrying this T cell receptor beta chain was detected only once. The target antigen is unknown. The PCR had 60 Vbeta and 13 Jbeta primers. Assay used: immunoSEQ multiplex PCR; TCRdb lists only in-frame clones, some missing. The sample carries over 150,000 clones, about 82% recorded once. The record originates from a study of cytomegalovirus exposure and HLA in healthy donors. CDR3 length: 15 amino acids. Trimming cost V 0 bases and J 0 bases, with 9 bases left between them. Germline V gives CDR1 GTSNPN, CDR2 SVGIG (reference sequence). Overall study results and limits: Highest at DRB1 and lowest at HLA-C, TCR association rates differed among HLA loci in a later analysis.

V gene TRBV30 combines with J gene TRBJ1-3; no clear D gene. The sequence was obtained from a woman in her twenties or thirties in good health and CMV-seropositive. The sequencing input was PBMCs. The CDR3, as DNA: TGTGCCTGGAGTGTAAGAGTTCTCTCTGGAAACACCATATATTTT. It is translated as CAWSVRVLSGNTIYF.